This T cell receptor (beta chain) was profiled in a study of blood T cell repertoires in COVID-19. Across the study: PBMCs, B-cell-depleted T cells, or T cells provided the cDNA or gDNA that made up the material.

This CDR3 has 13 residues. Per the germline V gene, CDR1 is MDHEN and CDR2 is SYDVKM. V shed 6 bases, J shed 4 bases, and the junction held 5 bases outside the gene matches. The protocol was immunoSEQ multiplex PCR, while the TCRdb copy is restricted to in-frame clones and leaves out a portion. The table records more than 100,000 clones, approximately 90% of them present only once. The TCR sequence derives from a man aged 50-59 years with active or convalescent COVID-19. This chain joins TRBV28 and TRBJ1-2; the match to TRBD1 covers 7 bases. Sequenced input: peripheral blood. DNA for the CDR3: TGTGCCAGCAGAGGGGGACAGAGCTATGGCTACACCTTC. Its translation: CASRGGQSYGYTF.